These 29 T cell receptor beta chains share one sample of origin, sequenced in a study of blood T cell repertoires in COVID-19. Method: immunoSEQ multiplex PCR; TCRdb's copy keeps in-frame clones and lacks some. Altogether over 55,000 clones are present, around 87% being singletons, with the ten largest covering roughly 5.6%. The sample consisted of peripheral blood. The receptors derive from a man aged 50 to 59 with active COVID-19.

The gene calls are TRBV12-5 and TRBJ2-7; 7 nucleotides align to TRBD1. Per germline, CDR1 LGHNT and CDR2 FRNRAP. The CDR3 totals 13 residues. The V segment lost 6 bases and the J segment 0 bases; nucleotides outside the gene matches: 2. The CDR3 DNA reads as TGTGCTAGTGGACGGGACAGCTCCTACGAGCAGTACTTC. Its translation is CASGRDSSYEQYF. Complete variable domain (other parts from reference TRBV12-5 and TRBJ2-7): DARVTQTPRHKVTEMGQEVTMRCQPILGHNTVFWYRQTMMQGLELLAYFRNRAPLDDSGMPKDRFSAEMPDATLATLKIQPSEPRDSAVYFCASGRDSSYEQYFGPGTRLTVT.

This sequence joins TRBV5-1 and TRBJ2-3; D perhaps matches TRBD1 (7 bases). V lost 4 bases to trimming and J lost 4 bases, with 16 bases between them. The germline V gene encodes CDR1 SGHRS and CDR2 YFSETQ. This CDR3 is built from 15 residues. The CDR3 DNA follows: TGCGCCAGCAGCCCGGAGGGAAGGGGGCCAGATACGCAGTATTTT. It translates to CASSPEGRGPDTQYF.

This chain connects TRBV10-3 to TRBJ2-1, with 8 bases lining up with TRBD2. CDR3 size: 13 residues. CDR1 and CDR2 from the germline V gene are ENHRY and SYGVKD. V gave up 8 bases and J gave up 7 bases; unmatched junction bases: 7. The CDR3 DNA is TGTGCCATCCTTAGCGGGACATCGAATGAGCAGTTCTTC. Translation gives CAILSGTSNEQFF.

The gene calls are TRBV19 and TRBJ2-3, with 11 bases lining up with TRBD1. Per the germline V gene, CDR1 is LNHDA and CDR2 is SQIVND (reference sequence). The CDR3 loop spans 17 amino acids. With 4 bases clipped from V and 0 bases from J, the junction kept 6 bases outside the gene matches. The CDR3 region is CASSTDRGRASTDTQYF. Written as DNA, the CDR3 is TGTGCCAGTAGTACGGACAGGGGGCGAGCTAGCACAGATACGCAGTATTTT.

The rearrangement joins TRBV27 to TRBJ1-2; the match to TRBD1 covers 8 bases. V lost 4 bases, J lost 4 bases, and 2 bases stayed unmatched. In germline, CDR1 is MNHEY, CDR2 SMNVEV (reference sequence). The CDR3 loop spans 13 amino acids. CDR3 nucleotides: TGTGCCAGCAGTTACCAGGGGGCCTATGGCTACACCTTC. Translating gives CASSYQGAYGYTF.

The chain recombines TRBV28 with TRBJ1-1, with a tentative D call TRBD1 (5 bases). The length of the CDR3 is 16 residues. Germline V gives CDR1 MDHEN, CDR2 SYDVKM. V shed 6 bases and J shed 1 base, with 18 bases lying between them. The CDR3 coding sequence is TGTGCCAGCAGCCGCCCACGGGGACTTAGGAACACTGAAGCTTTCTTT. This codes for CASSRPRGLRNTEAFF.

The gene calls are TRBV11-2 and TRBJ1-1, with 7 nucleotides matching TRBD1. V shed 0 bases, J shed 4 bases, and the junction held 14 bases outside the gene matches. The germline CDR1 and CDR2 sequences are SGHAT and FQNNGV. The CDR3 consists of 18 residues. The CDR3 DNA reads as TGTGCCAGCAGCTTAGATACGGGACAGCGGGTTTTTGGCACTGAAGCTTTCTTT. This gives the protein CASSLDTGQRVFGTEAFF.

The J gene is TRBJ1-2, the V gene TRBV24-1; D unresolved. The CDR3 has 14 residues. CDR1 and CDR2 (germline): KGHDR, SFDVKD. The V end lost 3 bases, the J end lost 0 bases, and 7 bases lay between the germline ends. CDR3 in amino acids: CATSDGGSNYGYTF. The DNA for the CDR3 is TGTGCCACCAGTGATGGAGGGTCTAACTATGGCTACACCTTC.

V usage is TRBV28 and J usage is TRBJ1-1, with a weak D call TRBD1 (6 bases). The germline V gene has CDR1 MDHEN and CDR2 SYDVKM. The CDR3 totals 18 residues. The V and J ends lost 2 bases and 3 bases respectively, with 22 bases between them. CDR3 sequence: CASSLGFAETGRDTEAFF. The DNA for the CDR3 is TGTGCCAGCAGTTTAGGTTTTGCTGAAACAGGGAGGGACACTGAAGCTTTCTTT.

The rearrangement joins TRBV18 to TRBJ1-1; maybe TRBD1 (6 bases). Germline CDR1 KGHSH, CDR2 LQKENI. The CDR3 has 16 residues. V was pared by 0 bases and J by 2 bases, with 13 bases between. CDR3 amino acids: CASSPPIGGYNTEAFF. Written as DNA, the CDR3 is TGTGCCAGCTCACCACCGATAGGGGGATACAACACTGAAGCTTTCTTT.

This chain uses TRBV4-1 with TRBJ1-1; D is undetermined. Trimming cost V 0 bases and J 0 bases, with 8 bases left between them. This CDR3 spans 15 amino acids. Germline CDR1 reads MGHRA; CDR2 reads YSYEKL. The CDR3 sequence is CASSQEEGVNTEAFF. DNA for the CDR3: TGCGCCAGCAGCCAAGAGGAGGGCGTGAACACTGAAGCTTTCTTT.

The J gene is TRBJ2-1, the V gene TRBV6-2 or TRBV6-3; tentatively, D is TRBD2 (5 bases). V lost 0 bases, J lost 4 bases, and 7 bases lay in between. Germline V gives CDR1 MNHEY, CDR2 SVGEGT. This CDR3 has 14 residues. CDR3 protein: CASSYSGGYNEQFF. Here the CDR3 DNA reads TGTGCCAGCAGTTACTCAGGCGGGTACAATGAGCAGTTCTTC.

CDR3 sequence: CASSPTRLQETQYF. Written as DNA, the CDR3 is TGTGCCAGCAGCCCGACTAGGCTTCAAGAGACCCAGTACTTC. V usage is TRBV14 and J usage is TRBJ2-5; D possibly corresponds to TRBD2 (6 bases). Trimming took 4 bases from V and 2 from J, leaving 11 bases between them. Germline lookup yields CDR1 SGHDN and CDR2 FVKESK. The CDR3 covers 14 residues.

The DNA for the CDR3 is TGTGCCAGTAGTATTAAACAGGGGGCTGGATACGAGCAGTACTTC. Translating gives CASSIKQGAGYEQYF. The V gene is TRBV19, the J gene TRBJ2-7; 9 bases are shared with TRBD1. The trim removed 3 bases at V and 4 bases at J, leaving 7 bases unmatched. Germline CDR1 and CDR2: LNHDA and SQIVND (reference sequence). This CDR3 is built from 15 residues.

This rearrangement joins TRBV18 to TRBJ2-7, with 8 positions matching TRBD1. The V gene's germline CDR1 is KGHSH and CDR2 LQKENI. The V and J ends lost 2 bases and 3 bases, in that order; junction bases with no gene match: 3. The CDR3 contains 14 residues. The CDR3 coding sequence is TGTGCCAGCTCACCAGGGACAGGCCTCTACGAGCAGTACTTC. Translating it yields CASSPGTGLYEQYF.

The chain carries TRBV5-1 and TRBJ2-2; 9 bases map to TRBD2. V gave up 4 bases and J gave up 1 base; unmatched junction bases: 5. The CDR3 loop spans 16 amino acids. Germline V lookup: CDR1 SGHRS, CDR2 YFSETQ. The CDR3 protein is CASSQRAGGNTGELFF. CDR3 coding DNA: TGCGCCAGCAGCCAACGAGCGGGAGGGAACACCGGGGAGCTGTTTTTT. Together with reference TRBV5-1 and TRBJ2-2, the CDR3 gives the full variable domain: KAGVTQTPRYLIKTRGQQVTLSCSPISGHRSVSWYQQTPGQGLQFLFEYFSETQRNKGNFPGRFSGRQFSNSRSEMNVSTLELGDSALYLCASSQRAGGNTGELFFGEGSRLTVL.

This chain joins TRBV7-2 and TRBJ2-2; TRBD1 matches 7 bases. J lost 4 bases, V lost 2 bases, and 4 bases had no gene match. Germline CDR1 and CDR2: SGHTA and FQGNSA. There are 15 residues in the CDR3. Here the CDR3 reads CASSLLQGTTGELFF. CDR3 nucleotide sequence: TGTGCCAGCAGCTTATTACAGGGGACCACCGGGGAGCTGTTTTTT.

The V and J genes are TRBV2 and TRBJ2-2; 13 bases agree with TRBD2. The CDR3 runs to 18 residues. V was pared by 7 bases and J by 5 bases, with 13 bases of the junction left unmatched. Germline-derived CDR1 and CDR2 are SNHLY and FYNNEI. CDR3 coding DNA: TGTGCCAGCAACGTCCCACTAGCGGGAGGGCCGGCGACCGGGGAGCTGTTTTTT. It yields the protein CASNVPLAGGPATGELFF.

This clone was counted once. The CDR3 spells CASKTRNEKLFF. CDR3 sequence (DNA): TGTGCCAGCAAAACTAGAAATGAAAAACTGTTTTTT. The chain joins TRBV28 to TRBJ1-4; D unclear. The CDR3 runs 12 residues. Germline V gene lookup returns CDR1 MDHEN and CDR2 SYDVKM. V shed 7 bases and J shed 5 bases, with 8 bases lying between them.

This clone has just one count. The rearrangement uses TRBV7-9 and TRBJ1-2; the D gene is possibly TRBD1 (5 bases). The CDR3 has 13 residues. Germline V gives CDR1 SEHNR, CDR2 FQNEAQ (reference sequence). V lost 8 bases to trimming and J lost 6 bases, with 16 bases between them. The CDR3 sequence is CASSPGLGNGYTF. The DNA for the CDR3 is TGTGCCAGCTCCCCAGGGTTAGGGAATGGCTACACCTTC.

The chain has TRBV5-1 and TRBJ1-6; D is undetermined. The CDR3 length is 14 residues. The germline V gene encodes CDR1 SGHRS and CDR2 YFSETQ. Trimming removed 1 base at V and 7 bases at J, with 9 bases between. The CDR3 reads CASSLLDWNSPLHF. In DNA, the CDR3 is TGCGCCAGCAGCTTGCTAGATTGGAATTCACCCCTCCACTTT.

V and J are TRBV12-3 or TRBV12-4 and TRBJ2-1; D is uncertain. This CDR3 has 11 residues. V was trimmed by 6 bases and J by 7 bases, leaving 7 bases between them. This CDR3 reads CASRSGNEQFF. The CDR3 coding sequence is TGTGCCAGCAGGTCCGGGAATGAGCAGTTCTTC.

The V call is TRBV6-6, the J call TRBJ1-2, with D possibly TRBD1 on 5 matching bases. V was clipped by 4 bases and J by 7 bases, with 13 bases between them. CDR1 is MNHNY, CDR2 SVGAGI, per germline (reference sequence). The CDR3 has 13 amino acids. This CDR3 reads CASSSAGLGGYTF. The CDR3 DNA sequence: TGTGCCAGCAGTTCGGCAGGGTTAGGTGGCTACACCTTC.

This sequence joins TRBV12-3 or TRBV12-4 and TRBJ1-1; D remains ambiguous. Trimming left V 5 bases short and J 4 bases short, with 8 bases between. This CDR3 contains 12 residues. In DNA form, the CDR3 reads TGTGCCAGCAGTCTGACAAGCACTGAAGCTTTCTTT. It specifies CASSLTSTEAFF.

The chain combines TRBV18 with TRBJ2-3, with D uncertain. The V end lost 3 bases, the J end lost 3 bases, and 7 bases lay between the germline ends. Germline V gene data show CDR1 as KGHSH and CDR2 as LQKENI. This CDR3 is 13 amino acids long. CDR3 protein: CASSPRQTDTQYF. The CDR3 DNA follows: TGTGCCAGCTCACCCAGACAAACAGATACGCAGTATTTT.

This clone has only one observation. The rearrangement joins TRBV29-1 to TRBJ1-1; D not resolved. Per germline, CDR1 SQVTM and CDR2 ANQGSEA. Between the trimmed V and J ends, which lost 7 bases and 7 bases, there was a span of 10 bases. This CDR3 is 10 amino acids long. This CDR3 reads CSARVVEAFF. CDR3 nucleotides: TGCAGCGCCCGGGTCGTTGAAGCTTTCTTT. Based on the CDR3 plus reference TRBV29-1 and TRBJ1-1, the full variable domain is SAVISQKPSRDICQRGTSLTIQCQVDSQVTMMFWYRQQPGQSLTLIATANQGSEATYESGFVIDKFPISRPNLTFSTLTVSNMSPEDSSIYLCSARVVEAFFGQGTRLTVV.

In this sample, this clone turned up once. The V gene is TRBV18, the J gene TRBJ1-4; D possibly corresponds to TRBD1 (5 bases). This CDR3 has 17 amino acids. Germline CDR1 reads KGHSH; CDR2 reads LQKENI. The V and J ends lost 1 base and 2 bases respectively, with 14 bases between them. The CDR3 DNA follows: TGTGCCAGCTCACCACAGTGGAGGAGGGGCACTAATGAAAAACTGTTTTTT. As protein: CASSPQWRRGTNEKLFF.

The V call is TRBV5-8, the J call TRBJ2-7; D perhaps matches TRBD2 (7 bases). Trimming cost V 3 bases and J 1 base, with 14 bases left between them. The CDR3 sequence is 15 residues long. Germline V gene lookup returns CDR1 SGHTS and CDR2 YDEGEE. The DNA for the CDR3 is TGTGCCAGCAGCTCACAGAGGGGGGGATCCTACGAGCAGTACTTC. Translation gives CASSSQRGGSYEQYF.

This chain joins TRBV5-1 and TRBJ1-6, with 7 positions matching TRBD1. The CDR3 sequence is 14 residues long. J gave up 5 bases and V 4 bases, and 3 bases lay outside the gene matches. Per the germline V gene, CDR1 is SGHRS and CDR2 is YFSETQ. The CDR3 loop reads CASSRGTDNSPLHF. In DNA form, the CDR3 reads TGCGCCAGCAGCCGCGGGACAGATAATTCACCCCTCCACTTT.